The 20 T cell receptor beta chains below were found in one sample sequenced in a study of PD-1 blockade in classical Hodgkin lymphoma. After autologous stem cell transplantation all patients relapsed, and prior brentuximab vedotin exposure differed between cohorts. Sequencing was performed with immunoSEQ multiplex PCR; in TCRdb, only in-frame clones are kept and a portion is missing. The sample consists of 21,000 or so clones, about four fifths of them appearing once. The sequencing here drew on peripheral blood mononuclear cells (PBMCs), taken before the second cycle of nivolumab. The receptors here all came from a human donor with classical Hodgkin lymphoma.

V usage is TRBV7-2 and J usage is TRBJ2-5; 7 bases match TRBD2. The DNA matches TRBJ2-7 better at its end, which makes the J call doubtful. Germline lookup yields CDR1 SGHTA and CDR2 FQGNSA. There are 16 residues in the CDR3. The CDR3 DNA reads TGTGCCAGCAGCTTAGTCCAGCTAGCGGCTACCTACGAGCAGTACTTC. This sequence encodes CASSLVQLAATYEQYF.

Points on this clone: At one boundary the junction diverges from the germline segment, which might be a read error. CDR3 region: CARSQSGAGGVGFLDYGYTF. The CDR3 DNA reads as TGCGCCCGCAGTCAATCGGGGGCGGGGGGCGTCGGCTTCCTAGACTATGGCTACACCTTC. The chain is built from TRBV23-1 and TRBJ1-2; maybe TRBD1 (6 bases). TRBV23-1 is assigned to the ORF class and has an uncertain function. The CDR3 has 20 residues.

The chain uses TRBV5-4 and TRBJ2-2; D assignment may be TRBD1 or TRBD2 (5 bases each). The CDR3 loop spans 14 amino acids. Germline loops: CDR1 SGHNT, CDR2 YYREEE (reference sequence). V lost 1 base to trimming and J lost 6 bases, with 10 bases between them. The CDR3, as DNA: TGTGCCAGCAGCTTGTTCCAGGGAGCCGGGGAGCTGTTTTTT. It encodes CASSLFQGAGELFF.

The rearrangement uses TRBV10-3 and TRBJ2-1, with 13 bases aligning to TRBD2. CDR1 is ENHRY, CDR2 SYGVKD, per germline. The CDR3 loop spans 19 amino acids. The J segment lost 0 bases and the V segment lost 3 bases, leaving 8 bases of the junction unmatched. The CDR3 reads CAISEPGLAGPSSYNEQFF. DNA of the CDR3: TGTGCCATCAGTGAACCGGGACTAGCGGGACCTAGCTCCTACAATGAGCAGTTCTTC.

The chain has TRBV7-4 and TRBJ2-7, with D unclear. CDR1 SGHVT and CDR2 SQSDAQ come from the germline V gene. With 6 bases removed from V and 5 bases from J, the gap between germline ends came to 14 bases. CDR3 size: 13 residues. This chain's CDR3 is CASSRYGVNEQYV. The CDR3 DNA follows: TGTGCCAGCAGTCGATATGGGGTAAACGAGCAGTACGTC.

The chain uses TRBV7-8 and TRBJ1-1; 9 nucleotides agree with TRBD1. The trim removed 2 bases at V and 0 bases at J, leaving 7 bases unmatched. CDR3 length: 17 amino acids. CDR1 and CDR2 (germline): SGHVS, FQNEAQ. CDR3 in amino acids: CASSLWGTGPLNTEAFF. CDR3 DNA: TGTGCCAGCAGCTTATGGGGGACAGGGCCGCTGAACACTGAAGCTTTCTTT.

This rearrangement joins TRBV5-1 to TRBJ2-7, with D possibly being TRBD1 (6 bases). Trimming shortened V by 5 bases and J by 5 bases, and 17 bases separated the two germline ends. The CDR3 spans 14 residues. Germline-derived CDR1 and CDR2 are SGHRS and YFSETQ. CDR3 loop: CASSLQGNFDEQYF. The CDR3 DNA is TGCGCCAGCAGTTTACAGGGCAATTTCGACGAGCAGTACTTC.

V usage is TRBV2 and J usage is TRBJ2-7; D call uncertain. Germline CDR1 reads SNHLY; CDR2 reads FYNNEI. The length of the CDR3 is 13 residues. V lost 6 bases and J lost 3, with 12 bases in between. CDR3 residues: CASRALTLYEQYF. In DNA, the CDR3 is TGTGCCAGCAGGGCACTGACCCTCTACGAGCAGTACTTC.

The CDR3 DNA follows: TGTGCCAGCAGCCCCGGACTGACAGGGCTCGGGGAAAAACTGTTTTTT. Protein: CASSPGLTGLGEKLFF. The gene calls are TRBV11-2 and TRBJ1-4, with TRBD1 matching over 7 bases. This CDR3 is 16 amino acids long. Looked up from germline, CDR1 is SGHAT and CDR2 is FQNNGV. The junction had 14 bases not matched to a gene; V was cut back by 5 bases and J by 8 bases.

The V gene is TRBV6-6, the J gene TRBJ2-3; 10 nucleotides agree with TRBD2. This CDR3 region has 13 residues. The germline V gene encodes CDR1 MNHNY and CDR2 SVGAGI (reference sequence). V was pared by 10 bases and J by 7 bases, with 8 bases of the junction left unmatched. The CDR3 DNA sequence: TGTGCCACCCAAAGCGGGGGGGCATATACGCAGTATTTT. Protein product: CATQSGGAYTQYF.

The V call is TRBV5-1, the J call TRBJ2-7; a weak D match, TRBD1 (5 bases). Per germline, CDR1 SGHRS and CDR2 YFSETQ. V was clipped by 5 bases and J by 3 bases, with 9 bases between them. CDR3 length equals 12 residues. In DNA, the CDR3 is TGCGCCAGCAGAGGCCAGGGCTACGAGCAGTACTTC. Translation gives CASRGQGYEQYF.

This chain joins TRBV12-5 and TRBJ1-2; D uncertain. Per germline, CDR1 LGHNT and CDR2 FRNRAP. The CDR3 extends over 14 amino acids. Trimming removed 2 bases from V and 1 base from J, with 8 bases in between. CDR3 coding DNA: TGTGCTAGTGGTTTGTTCGGGGTTAACTATGGCTACACCTTC. This gives the protein CASGLFGVNYGYTF.

This CDR3 reads CASSVGGGAKNEQFF. In DNA form, the CDR3 reads TGTGCCAGCAGCGTCGGCGGGGGGGCCAAGAATGAGCAGTTCTTC. This chain joins TRBV9 and TRBJ2-1, with 9 bases fitting TRBD2. CDR1 and CDR2 (germline): SGDLS, YYNGEE. The length of the CDR3 is 15 residues. V dropped 2 bases and J dropped 7; count of bases not matched to a gene: 7.

This rearrangement joins TRBV15 to TRBJ2-1, with D possibly TRBD2 on 7 matching bases. Trimming took 1 base from V and 6 from J, leaving 22 bases between them. Germline V CDR1 and CDR2: LNHNV, YYDKDF (reference sequence). The CDR3 is 18 amino acids. Here the CDR3 reads CATSRGFTGRGQVNEQFF. CDR3 nucleotide sequence: TGTGCCACCAGCAGAGGCTTTACGGGGCGGGGGCAGGTCAATGAGCAGTTCTTC.

This clone was seen just once. The rearrangement uses TRBV28 and TRBJ1-3; D is uncertain. Trimming cost V 2 bases and J 4 bases, with 3 bases left between them. The CDR3 is made up of 12 amino acids. Germline-derived CDR1 and CDR2 are MDHEN and SYDVKM. Here the CDR3 reads CASSLGGNTIYF. As DNA, the CDR3 is TGTGCCAGCAGTTTAGGCGGAAACACCATATATTTT.

By share, this clone counts as medium-sized. The chain joins TRBV7-8 to TRBJ2-2, with 9 bases matching TRBD2. V lost 3 bases to trimming and J lost 3 bases; unmatched junction nucleotides: 2. This CDR3 is 15 amino acids long. CDR1 is SGHVS, CDR2 FQNEAQ, per germline. The CDR3 DNA sequence: TGTGCCAGCAGCTTGGGGACTAGCTACACCGGGGAGCTGTTTTTT. Its translation: CASSLGTSYTGELFF.

Only a few counts were recorded for this clone. The gene calls are TRBV12-5 and TRBJ1-5, with 10 bases that match TRBD1. This CDR3 contains 16 residues. Trimming removed 1 base from V and 2 bases from J; junction bases left unmatched: 2. Germline V gene data show CDR1 as LGHNT and CDR2 as FRNRAP. The CDR3 here is CASGLAGQGGNQPQHF. The CDR3 DNA follows: TGTGCTAGTGGTTTGGCCGGACAGGGGGGCAATCAGCCCCAGCATTTT.

This chain connects TRBV6-5 to TRBJ1-2; D is unresolved. CDR1 MNHEY and CDR2 SVGAGI come from the germline V gene. V was clipped by 5 bases and J by 10 bases, with 14 bases between them. This CDR3 spans 12 amino acids. CDR3 nucleotides: TGTGCCAGCAGTGAATACAGCTTCCTCTACACCTTC. It encodes CASSEYSFLYTF.

This chain connects TRBV7-2 to TRBJ2-2; D is uncertain. This CDR3 spans 13 amino acids. V was shortened by 5 bases and J by 7 bases, with 11 bases between the two germline ends. Germline loops: CDR1 SGHTA, CDR2 FQGNSA. CDR3 protein: CASSPVGGGELFF. CDR3 bases: TGTGCCAGCAGCCCGGTGGGTGGCGGGGAGCTGTTTTTT.

V usage is TRBV19 and J usage is TRBJ1-5; 8 nucleotides line up with TRBD1. Trimming cost V 3 bases and J 6 bases; bases outside gene matches: 10. The CDR3 sequence is 16 residues long. Germline V CDR1 and CDR2: LNHDA, SQIVND (reference sequence). CDR3 region: CASSMGAAGGGQPQHF. CDR3 DNA sequence: TGTGCCAGTAGTATGGGAGCGGCAGGGGGCGGTCAGCCCCAGCATTTT. The entire variable domain, with the rest obtained from reference TRBV19 and TRBJ1-5, is as follows: DGGITQSPKYLFRKEGQNVTLSCEQNLNHDAMYWYRQDPGQGLRLIYYSQIVNDFQKGDIAEGYSVSREKKESFPLTVTSAQKNPTAFYLCASSMGAAGGGQPQHFGDGTRLSIL.